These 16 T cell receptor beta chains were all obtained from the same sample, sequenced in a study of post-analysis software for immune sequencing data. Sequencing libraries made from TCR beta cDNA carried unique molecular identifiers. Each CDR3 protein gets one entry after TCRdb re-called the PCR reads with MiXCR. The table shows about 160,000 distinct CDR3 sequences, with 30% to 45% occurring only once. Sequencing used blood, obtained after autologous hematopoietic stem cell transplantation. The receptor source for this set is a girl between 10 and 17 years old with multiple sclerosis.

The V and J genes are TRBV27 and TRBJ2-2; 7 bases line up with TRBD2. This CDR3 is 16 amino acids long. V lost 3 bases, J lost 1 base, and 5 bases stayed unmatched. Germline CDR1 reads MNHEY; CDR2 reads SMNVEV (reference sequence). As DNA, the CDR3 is TGTGCCAGCAGTTTTATAGCGGGCCAGAACACCGGGGAGCTGTTTTTT. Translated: CASSFIAGQNTGELFF.

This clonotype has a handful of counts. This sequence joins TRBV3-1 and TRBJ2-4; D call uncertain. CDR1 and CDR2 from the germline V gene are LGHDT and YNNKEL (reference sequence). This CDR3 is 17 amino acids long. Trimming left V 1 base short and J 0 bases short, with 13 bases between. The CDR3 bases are TGTGCCAGCAGCCAAGGGGCGGCGGCCTTAGCCAAAAACATTCAGTACTTC. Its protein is CASSQGAAALAKNIQYF.

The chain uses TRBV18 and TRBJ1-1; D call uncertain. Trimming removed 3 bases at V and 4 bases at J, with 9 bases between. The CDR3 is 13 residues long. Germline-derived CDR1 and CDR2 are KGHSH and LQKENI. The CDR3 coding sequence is TGTGCCAGCTCACCGGCGGGTGGCACTGAAGCTTTCTTT. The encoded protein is CASSPAGGTEAFF.

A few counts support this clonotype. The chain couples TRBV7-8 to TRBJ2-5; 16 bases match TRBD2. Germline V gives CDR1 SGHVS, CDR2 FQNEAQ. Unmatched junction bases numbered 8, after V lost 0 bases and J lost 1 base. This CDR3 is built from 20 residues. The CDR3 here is CASSLAAAGTSGRAQETQYF. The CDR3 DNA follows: TGTGCCAGCAGCTTAGCAGCGGCCGGGACTAGCGGGAGGGCCCAAGAGACCCAGTACTTC.

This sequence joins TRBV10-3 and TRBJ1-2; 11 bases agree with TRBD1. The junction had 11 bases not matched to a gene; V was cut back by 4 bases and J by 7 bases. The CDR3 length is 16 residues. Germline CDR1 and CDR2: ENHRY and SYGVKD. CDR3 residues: CAISGPPSGQGGGYTF. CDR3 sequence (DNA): TGTGCCATCAGTGGCCCTCCCTCGGGACAGGGGGGTGGCTACACCTTC.

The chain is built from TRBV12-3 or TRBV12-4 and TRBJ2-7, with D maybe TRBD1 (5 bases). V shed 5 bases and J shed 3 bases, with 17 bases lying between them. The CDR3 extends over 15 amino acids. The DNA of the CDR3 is TGTGCCAGCAGTCCCCTCTACAGGTCCCTCTACGAGCAGTACTTC. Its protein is CASSPLYRSLYEQYF.

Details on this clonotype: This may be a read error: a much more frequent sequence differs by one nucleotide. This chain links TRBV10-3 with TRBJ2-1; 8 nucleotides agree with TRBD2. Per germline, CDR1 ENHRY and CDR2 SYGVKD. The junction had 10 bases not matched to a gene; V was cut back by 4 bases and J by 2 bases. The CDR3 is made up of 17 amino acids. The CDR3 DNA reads TGTGCCATCAGTGTAGACCGAGCGGGAGTAGCCTACAATGAGCAGTTCTTC. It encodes CAISVDRAGVAYNEQFF.

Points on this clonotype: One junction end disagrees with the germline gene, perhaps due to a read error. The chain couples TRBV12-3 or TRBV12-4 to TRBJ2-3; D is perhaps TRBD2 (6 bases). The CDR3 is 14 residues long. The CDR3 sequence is CASSGTASTDAQYF. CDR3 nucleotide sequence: TGTGCCAGCAGTGGGACTGCTAGCACAGATGCGCAGTATTTT.

For the CDR3, the DNA is TGCAGTGCCATCAAGGCACTAGCGCCGCGAGGCACAGATACGCAGTATTTT. Amino acids: CSAIKALAPRGTDTQYF. The J gene is TRBJ2-3, the V gene TRBV20-1; 7 nucleotides match TRBD2. CDR3 length: 17 amino acids. V lost 6 bases and J lost 1; bases outside the gene matches: 16. The V gene's germline CDR1 is DFQATT and CDR2 SNEGSKA (reference sequence).

The CDR3: CASSRQKDTEAFF. DNA for the CDR3: TGTGCCAGCTCCCGACAGAAGGACACTGAAGCTTTCTTT. This rearrangement joins TRBV18 to TRBJ1-1, with TRBD1 as a possible D gene (5 bases). This CDR3 spans 13 amino acids. The V end lost 6 bases, the J end lost 3 bases, and 11 bases lay between the germline ends. The germline gives CDR1 KGHSH, CDR2 LQKENI. The complete variable domain, with remaining parts taken from reference TRBV18 and TRBJ1-1, reads NAGVMQNPRHLVRRRGQEARLRCSPMKGHSHVYWYRQLPEEGLKFMVYLQKENIIDESGMPKERFSAEFPKEGPSILRIQQVVRGDSAAYFCASSRQKDTEAFFGQGTRLTVV.

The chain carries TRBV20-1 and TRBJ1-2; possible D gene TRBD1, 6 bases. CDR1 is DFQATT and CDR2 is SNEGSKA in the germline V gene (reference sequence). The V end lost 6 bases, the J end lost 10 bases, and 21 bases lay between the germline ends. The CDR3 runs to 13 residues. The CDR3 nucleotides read TGCAGTGCCGTCAACGAAGGGGGGGGCGACTACACCTTC. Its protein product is CSAVNEGGGDYTF.

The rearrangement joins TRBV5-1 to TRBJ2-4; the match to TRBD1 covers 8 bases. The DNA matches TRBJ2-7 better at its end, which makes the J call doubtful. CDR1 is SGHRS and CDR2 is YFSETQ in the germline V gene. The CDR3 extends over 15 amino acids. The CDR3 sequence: CASSWGGQGGYEQYF. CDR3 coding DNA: TGCGCCAGCAGCTGGGGTGGACAGGGTGGATACGAGCAGTACTTC.

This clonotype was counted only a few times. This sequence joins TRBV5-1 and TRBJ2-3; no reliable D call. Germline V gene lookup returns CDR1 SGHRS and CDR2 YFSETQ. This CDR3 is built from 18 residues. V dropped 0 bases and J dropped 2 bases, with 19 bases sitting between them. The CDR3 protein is CASSLGASAQPPTDTQYF. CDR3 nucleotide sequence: TGCGCCAGCAGCTTGGGCGCCTCTGCGCAGCCTCCCACAGATACGCAGTATTTT.

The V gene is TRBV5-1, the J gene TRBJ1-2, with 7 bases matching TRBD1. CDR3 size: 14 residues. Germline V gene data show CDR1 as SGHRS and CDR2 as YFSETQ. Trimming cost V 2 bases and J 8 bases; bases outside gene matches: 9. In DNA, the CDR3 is TGCGCCAGCAGCTTTACAGGGGCACCTCAAGGCTACACCTTC. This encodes CASSFTGAPQGYTF.

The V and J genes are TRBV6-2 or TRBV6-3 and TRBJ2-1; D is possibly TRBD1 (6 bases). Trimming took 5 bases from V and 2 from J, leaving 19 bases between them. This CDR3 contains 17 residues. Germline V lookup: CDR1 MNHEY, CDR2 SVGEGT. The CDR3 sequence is CASSPPTGQRTYNEQFF. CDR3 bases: TGTGCCAGCAGTCCCCCAACAGGACAGCGAACCTACAATGAGCAGTTCTTC.

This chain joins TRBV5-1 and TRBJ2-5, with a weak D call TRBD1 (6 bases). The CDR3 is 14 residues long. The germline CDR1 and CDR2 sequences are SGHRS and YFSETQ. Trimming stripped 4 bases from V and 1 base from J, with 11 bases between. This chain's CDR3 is CASSPGTTQETQYF. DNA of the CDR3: TGCGCCAGCAGCCCGGGGACAACCCAAGAGACCCAGTACTTC.